This passage covers 8 T cell receptor beta chains from one sample sequenced in a study of a mutant IDH1 vaccine in newly diagnosed glioma. Time point defined: week 23, last vaccination. The investigators gave 300 ug of mutant IDH1 20-mer peptide in each vaccine dose, together with topical imiquimod. Antigens for these TCRs are unknown. Sequencing used immunoSEQ multiplex PCR; TCRdb keeps in-frame clones, though not all of them. The sample lists tens of thousands of clones, roughly four fifths seen once, with over 4.5% in the top ten. Source: PBMCs, taken from a glioma patient whose treatment included an IDH1 peptide vaccine. These receptor sequences come from a man between 35 and 55 years old with glioma.

This clone occurred once. The rearrangement uses TRBV5-1 and TRBJ2-7; D is unclear. The CDR3 extends over 12 amino acids. V was shortened by 2 bases and J by 5 bases, with 8 bases between the two germline ends. Germline V gene data show CDR1 as SGHRS and CDR2 as YFSETQ. CDR3 nucleotide sequence: TGCGCCAGCAGCTTAGTTGGACACGAGCAGTACTTC. Translating it yields CASSLVGHEQYF.

This clone appeared a single time. The chain joins TRBV19 to TRBJ2-1; 11 bases align to TRBD1. Germline CDR1 LNHDA, CDR2 SQIVND (reference sequence). The CDR3 sequence is 14 residues long. After removal of 9 bases from V and 7 bases from J, the junction contained 8 bases not matched to a gene. CDR3 DNA: TGTGCCAGCCCGGGAGGACAGGGGGCTAATGAGCAGTTCTTC. Protein sequence: CASPGGQGANEQFF.

This chain joins TRBV6-4 and TRBJ2-1; 8 positions match TRBD2. The CDR3 length is 15 residues. With V trimmed by 4 bases and J by 5 bases, 7 bases remained unmatched. Germline V gives CDR1 MRHNA, CDR2 SNTAGT. DNA for the CDR3: TGTGCCAGCAGTGTGGGTAGCGGGGACCACAATGAGCAGTTCTTC. Amino acids: CASSVGSGDHNEQFF.

The V call is TRBV7-3, the J call TRBJ2-1; D may be TRBD2 (6 bases). The CDR3 is 14 amino acids. V was clipped by 2 bases and J by 6 bases, with 11 bases between them. CDR1 SGHTA and CDR2 FQGTGA come from the germline V gene. The CDR3 sequence is CASSLDGSGNEQFF. The CDR3 nucleotides read TGTGCCAGCAGCTTAGACGGGAGCGGCAATGAGCAGTTCTTC. Together with reference TRBV7-3 and TRBJ2-1, the CDR3 gives the full variable domain: GAGVSQTPSNKVTEKGKYVELRCDPISGHTALYWYRQSLGQGPEFLIYFQGTGAADDSGLPNDRFFAVRPEGSVSTLKIQRTERGDSAVYLCASSLDGSGNEQFFGPGTRLTVL.

The chain is built from TRBV5-4 and TRBJ2-5; 7 bases match TRBD2. The DNA matches TRBJ2-7 better at its end, which makes the J call doubtful. The CDR3 totals 14 residues. Germline-derived CDR1 and CDR2 are SGHNT and YYREEE (reference sequence). The CDR3 DNA reads TGTGCCAGCACCCCGAGCGGGACCTACTACGAGCAGTACTTC. Its translation is CASTPSGTYYEQYF.

CDR3 DNA sequence: TGTGCCATCTACCTCGGGACAGGGACAGGCTACGAGCAGTACTTC. As protein: CAIYLGTGTGYEQYF. The chain carries TRBV7-9 and TRBJ2-7; 9 bases align to TRBD1. Germline values: CDR1 SEHNR, CDR2 FQNEAQ (reference sequence). Trimming took 10 bases from V and 3 from J; bases not matched to a gene: 13. The CDR3 length is 15 residues.

This clone has a handful of counts. V is TRBV30 and J is TRBJ1-4; D not certain. The germline V gene has CDR1 GTSNPN and CDR2 SVGIG (reference sequence). V was cut by 0 bases and J by 8 bases, with 13 bases left in between. The CDR3 extends over 14 amino acids. In DNA form, the CDR3 reads TGTGCCTGGAGTGTGAAAATGGAGAGCGAAAAACTGTTTTTT. Translated, it gives CAWSVKMESEKLFF.

The sample holds a few counts of this clone. This sequence joins TRBV5-6 and TRBJ1-5; TRBD1 might be the D (5 bases). The V end lost 4 bases, the J end lost 6 bases, and 11 bases lay between the germline ends. Per the germline V gene, CDR1 is SGHDT and CDR2 is YYEEEE. The CDR3 covers 13 residues. The CDR3 bases are TGTGCCAGCAGCAAGAACAGGATTCAGCCCCAGCATTTT. Protein: CASSKNRIQPQHF.